A selection of T cell receptor beta chains follows, all from one sample in a study of shared clonotypes between healthy human individuals. Sequenced by immunoSEQ multiplex PCR; TCRdb stores in-frame clones only, minus some. The table includes approximately 2,000,000 clones, approximately 90% detected once. The source material was naive CD4+ T cells from PBMCs. Receptors originate from a man aged 18 to 29 in good health. Some clones in this sample may be carry-over from other donors' samples. CDR3s include the opening cysteine and the closing phenylalanine or tryptophan. The D gene is left open where the match is weak. The size field is filled for only some rows; it gives once, few, many or a size class.

v_gene,abundance,d_gene,j_gene,CDR3aa,CDR3nt
TRBV7-2,few,-,TRBJ1-1,CASSLVWGANTEAFF,TGTGCCAGCAGCTTAGTCTGGGGGGCGAACACTGAAGCTTTCTTT
TRBV7-3,-,TRBD1,TRBJ1-1,CASSSDGTGGTEAFF,TGTGCCAGCAGCTCCGATGGGACAGGGGGCACTGAAGCTTTCTTT
TRBV28,-,-,TRBJ2-1,CASSSGTGSSYNEQFF,TGTGCCAGCAGTTCAGGAACAGGAAGCTCCTACAATGAGCAGTTCTTC
TRBV25-1,-,TRBD2,TRBJ2-7,CASSNRTSGLLYEQYF,TGTGCCAGCAGTAACCGGACTAGCGGCCTCCTCTACGAGCAGTACTTC
TRBV27,-,TRBD1,TRBJ1-1,CASSSQGARNTEAFF,TGTGCCAGCAGTTCCCAGGGGGCGAGGAACACTGAAGCTTTCTTT
TRBV5-1,-,TRBD1,TRBJ1-1,CASIKQPRGQDTEAFF,TGCGCCAGCATCAAGCAGCCAAGGGGGCAGGACACTGAAGCTTTCTTT
TRBV4-1,-,TRBD2,TRBJ2-1,CASSQASRGGSFSEQFF,TGCGCCAGCAGCCAAGCCTCTCGGGGGGGGAGTTTTAGTGAGCAGTTCTTC
TRBV7-9,-,-,TRBJ2-1,CASSFTRDIDNEQFF,TGTGCCAGCAGCTTCACCCGGGACATCGACAATGAGCAGTTCTTC
TRBV2,-,TRBD1,TRBJ1-5,CASSEATQGAKSQPQHF,TGTGCCAGCAGTGAAGCAACACAGGGGGCAAAGAGTCAGCCCCAGCATTTT
TRBV30,-,TRBD2,TRBJ2-2,CAWSVLGWLAGETGELFF,TGTGCCTGGAGTGTATTAGGATGGTTAGCGGGAGAAACCGGGGAGCTGTTTTTT
TRBV11-2,-,TRBD1,TRBJ2-3,CASSPVTGWPPDTQYF,TGTGCCAGCAGCCCGGTGACAGGGTGGCCCCCTGATACGCAGTATTTT
TRBV10-3,-,-,TRBJ1-5,CAISGRGGQPQHF,TGTGCCATCAGTGGGCGGGGGGGCCAGCCCCAGCATTTT
TRBV5-8,-,TRBD2,TRBJ2-7,CASSLGGTSGSGTYEQYF,TGTGCCAGCAGCTTGGGCGGGACTAGCGGGAGTGGGACCTACGAGCAGTACTTC
TRBV19,-,-,TRBJ1-3,CASSPTGTRTSSGNTIYF,TGTGCCAGTAGCCCTACTGGGACGCGGACAAGCTCTGGAAACACCATATATTTT
TRBV14,-,TRBD2,TRBJ2-1,CASSQDRSSGIPYNEQFF,TGTGCCAGCAGCCAAGATAGGTCTAGCGGGATACCCTACAATGAGCAGTTCTTC
TRBV12-5,-,-,TRBJ1-2,CASGLVGGDYGYTF,TGTGCTAGTGGTTTGGTTGGAGGTGACTATGGCTACACCTTC
TRBV11-1,once,TRBD2,TRBJ2-5,CASSEKRGQETQYF,TGTGCCAGCAGCGAGAAGCGGGGCCAAGAGACCCAGTACTTC